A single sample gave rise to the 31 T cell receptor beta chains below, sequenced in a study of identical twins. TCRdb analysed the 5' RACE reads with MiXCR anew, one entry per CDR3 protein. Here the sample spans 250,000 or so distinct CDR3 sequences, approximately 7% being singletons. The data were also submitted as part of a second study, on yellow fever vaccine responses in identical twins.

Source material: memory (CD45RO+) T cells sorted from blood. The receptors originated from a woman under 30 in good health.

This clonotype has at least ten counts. The CDR3 coding sequence is TGCGCCAGCTCTGGACAGGGAGGGGGCTATGGCTACACCTTC. It codes for CASSGQGGGYGYTF. The gene calls are TRBV5-1 and TRBJ1-2, with TRBD1 matching 8 bases. This CDR3 region has 14 residues. With 7 bases clipped from V and 4 bases from J, the junction kept 9 bases outside the gene matches. The germline gives CDR1 SGHRS, CDR2 YFSETQ. Using reference TRBV5-1 and TRBJ1-2 for the parts outside the CDR3, the full variable domain is KAGVTQTPRYLIKTRGQQVTLSCSPISGHRSVSWYQQTPGQGLQFLFEYFSETQRNKGNFPGRFSGRQFSNSRSEMNVSTLELGDSALYLCASSGQGGGYGYTFGSGTRLTVV.

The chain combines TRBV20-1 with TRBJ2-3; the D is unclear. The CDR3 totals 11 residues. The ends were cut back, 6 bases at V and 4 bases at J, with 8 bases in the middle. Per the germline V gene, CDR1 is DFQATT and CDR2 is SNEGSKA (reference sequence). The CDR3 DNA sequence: TGCAGTGCCACTCCAGCAGATACGCAGTATTTT. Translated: CSATPADTQYF.

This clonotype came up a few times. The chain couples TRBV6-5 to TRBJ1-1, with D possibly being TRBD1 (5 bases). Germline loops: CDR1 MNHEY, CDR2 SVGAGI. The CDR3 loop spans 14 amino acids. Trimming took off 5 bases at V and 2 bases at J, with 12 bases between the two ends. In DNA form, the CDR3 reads TGTGCCAGCAGTCTACTTGGGGCAAACACTGAAGCTTTCTTT. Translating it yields CASSLLGANTEAFF.

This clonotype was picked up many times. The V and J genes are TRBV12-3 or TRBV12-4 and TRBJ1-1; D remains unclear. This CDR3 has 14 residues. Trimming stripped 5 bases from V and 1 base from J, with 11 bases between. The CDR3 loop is CASSRTESNTEAFF. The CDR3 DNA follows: TGTGCCAGCAGTCGGACGGAATCGAACACTGAAGCTTTCTTT.

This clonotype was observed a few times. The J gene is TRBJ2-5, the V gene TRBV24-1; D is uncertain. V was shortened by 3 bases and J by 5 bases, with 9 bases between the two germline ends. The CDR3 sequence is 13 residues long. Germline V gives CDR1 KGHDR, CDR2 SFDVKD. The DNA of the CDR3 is TGTGCCACCAGTGATCCATCCCTGGAGACCCAGTACTTC. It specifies CATSDPSLETQYF.

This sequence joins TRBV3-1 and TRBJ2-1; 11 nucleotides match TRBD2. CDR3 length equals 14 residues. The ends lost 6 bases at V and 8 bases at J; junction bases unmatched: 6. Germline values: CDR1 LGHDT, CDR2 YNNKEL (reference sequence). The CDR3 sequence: CASRYSGGADEQFF. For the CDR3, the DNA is TGTGCCAGCAGATATAGCGGGGGGGCAGATGAGCAGTTCTTC.

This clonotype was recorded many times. In nucleotides, the CDR3 is TGTGCCATCAGTGGCGGGAGGTACCAAGAGACCCAGTACTTC. Translating gives CAISGGRYQETQYF. The chain recombines TRBV10-3 with TRBJ2-5, with 8 bases identical to TRBD2. The CDR3 is 14 amino acids. V trimming: 4 bases; J trimming: 0 bases; junction bases outside the gene matches: 1. Looked up from germline, CDR1 is ENHRY and CDR2 is SYGVKD.

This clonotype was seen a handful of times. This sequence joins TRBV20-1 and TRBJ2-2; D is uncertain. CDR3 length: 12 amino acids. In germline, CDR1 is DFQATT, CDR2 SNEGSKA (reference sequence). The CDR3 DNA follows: TGCAGGATAGATAGGAACACCGGGGAGCTGTTTTTT. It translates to CRIDRNTGELFF.

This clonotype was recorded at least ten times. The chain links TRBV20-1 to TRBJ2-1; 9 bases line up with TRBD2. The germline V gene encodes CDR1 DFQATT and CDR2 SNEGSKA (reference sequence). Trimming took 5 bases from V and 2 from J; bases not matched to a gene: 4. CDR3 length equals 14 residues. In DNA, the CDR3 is TGCAGTGCTGAGACTAGCGGAACCTACAATGAGCAGTTCTTC. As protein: CSAETSGTYNEQFF.

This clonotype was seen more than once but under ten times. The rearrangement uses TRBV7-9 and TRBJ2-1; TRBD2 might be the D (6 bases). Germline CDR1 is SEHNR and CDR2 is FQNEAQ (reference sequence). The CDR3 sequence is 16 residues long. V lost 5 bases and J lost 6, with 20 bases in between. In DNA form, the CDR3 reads TGTGCCAGCAGCCACCGCCGGGACTTCAAGATCAATGAGCAGTTCTTC. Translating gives CASSHRRDFKINEQFF.

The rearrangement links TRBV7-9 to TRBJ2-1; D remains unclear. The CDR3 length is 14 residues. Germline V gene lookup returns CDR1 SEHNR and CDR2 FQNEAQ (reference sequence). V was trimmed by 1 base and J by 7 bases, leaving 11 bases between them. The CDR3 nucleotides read TGTGCCAGCAGCTTAGAGACGTTGGGGAATGAGCAGTTCTTC. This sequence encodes CASSLETLGNEQFF. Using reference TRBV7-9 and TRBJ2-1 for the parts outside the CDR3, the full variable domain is DTGVSQNPRHKITKRGQNVTFRCDPISEHNRLYWYRQTLGQGPEFLTYFQNEAQLEKSRLLSDRFSAERPKGSFSTLEIQRTEQGDSAMYLCASSLETLGNEQFFGPGTRLTVL.

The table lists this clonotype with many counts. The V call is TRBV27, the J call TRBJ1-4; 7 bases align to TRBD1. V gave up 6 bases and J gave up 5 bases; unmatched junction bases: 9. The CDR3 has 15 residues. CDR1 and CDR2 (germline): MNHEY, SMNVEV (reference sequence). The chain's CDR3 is CASRPRQGVNEKLFF. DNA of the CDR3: TGTGCCAGCAGACCCAGACAGGGTGTGAATGAAAAACTGTTTTTT.

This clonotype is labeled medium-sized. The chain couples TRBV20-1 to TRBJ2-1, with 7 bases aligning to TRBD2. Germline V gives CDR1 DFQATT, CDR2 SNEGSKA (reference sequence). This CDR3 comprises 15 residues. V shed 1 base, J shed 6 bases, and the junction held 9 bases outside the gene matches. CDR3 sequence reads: CSARVWEGLSNEQFF. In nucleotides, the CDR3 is TGCAGTGCTAGAGTCTGGGAGGGCCTTAGCAATGAGCAGTTCTTC.

CDR3 DNA: TGTGCCAGCAGCTCCGGTTTTTACAATGAGCAGTTCTTC. It translates to CASSSGFYNEQFF. The chain uses TRBV11-3 and TRBJ2-1; D is undetermined. This CDR3 spans 13 amino acids. CDR1 SGHNT and CDR2 YENEEA come from the germline V gene. Trimming stripped 4 bases from V and 4 bases from J, with 8 bases between.

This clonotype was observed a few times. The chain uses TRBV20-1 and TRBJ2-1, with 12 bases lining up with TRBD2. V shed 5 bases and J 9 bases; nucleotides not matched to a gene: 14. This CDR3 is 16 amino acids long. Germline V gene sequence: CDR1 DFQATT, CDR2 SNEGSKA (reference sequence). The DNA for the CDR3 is TGCAGTGCTTCCCGAATTGGACTAGCGGGGACACGTGAGCAGTTCTTC. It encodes CSASRIGLAGTREQFF.

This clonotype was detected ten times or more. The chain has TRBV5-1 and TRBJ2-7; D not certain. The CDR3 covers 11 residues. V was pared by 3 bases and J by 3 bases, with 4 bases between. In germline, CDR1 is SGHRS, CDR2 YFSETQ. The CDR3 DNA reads TGCGCCAGCAGCTCGAACTACGAGCAGTACTTC. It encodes CASSSNYEQYF.

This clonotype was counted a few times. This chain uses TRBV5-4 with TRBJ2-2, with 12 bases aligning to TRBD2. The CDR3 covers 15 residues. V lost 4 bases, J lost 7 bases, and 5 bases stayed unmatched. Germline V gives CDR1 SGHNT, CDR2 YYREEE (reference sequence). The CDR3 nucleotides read TGTGCCAGCAGCCCTCCGGGACTAGCGGGCGGGGAGCTGTTTTTT. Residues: CASSPPGLAGGELFF.

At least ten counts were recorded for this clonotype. The CDR3 nucleotides read TGTGCCAGCAGTCCCTATACATCGATGACCGGGGAGCTGTTTTTT. Translation: CASSPYTSMTGELFF. The chain uses TRBV28 and TRBJ2-2; D gene ambiguous. There are 15 residues in the CDR3. Germline V CDR1 and CDR2: MDHEN, SYDVKM. Trimming removed 5 bases at V and 5 bases at J, with 15 bases between.

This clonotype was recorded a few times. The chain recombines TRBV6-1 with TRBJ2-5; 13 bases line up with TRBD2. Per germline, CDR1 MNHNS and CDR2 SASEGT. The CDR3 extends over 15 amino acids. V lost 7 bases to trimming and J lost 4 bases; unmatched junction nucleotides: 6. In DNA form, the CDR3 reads TGTGCCAGCACCAAGACTAGCGGGAGGTCAGAGACCCAGTACTTC. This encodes CASTKTSGRSETQYF.

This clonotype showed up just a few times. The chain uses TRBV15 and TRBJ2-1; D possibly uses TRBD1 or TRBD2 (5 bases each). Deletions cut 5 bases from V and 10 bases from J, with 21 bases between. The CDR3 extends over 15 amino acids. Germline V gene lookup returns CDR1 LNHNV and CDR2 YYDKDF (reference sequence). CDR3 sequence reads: CATSSRDRSTWEQFF. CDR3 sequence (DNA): TGTGCCACCAGCTCCCGGGACCGATCCACGTGGGAGCAGTTCTTC. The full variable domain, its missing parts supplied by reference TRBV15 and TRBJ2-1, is DAMVIQNPRYQVTQFGKPVTLSCSQTLNHNVMYWYQQKSSQAPKLLFHYYDKDFNNEADTPDNFQSRRPNTSFCFLDIRSPGLGDTAMYLCATSSRDRSTWEQFFGPGTRLTVL.

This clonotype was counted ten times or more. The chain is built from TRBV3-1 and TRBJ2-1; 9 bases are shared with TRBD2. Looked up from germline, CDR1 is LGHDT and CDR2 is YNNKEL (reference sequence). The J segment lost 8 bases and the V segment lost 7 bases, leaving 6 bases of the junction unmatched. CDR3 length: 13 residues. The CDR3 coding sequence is TGTGCCAGCATTTCTAGCGGGGACGATGAGCAGTTCTTC. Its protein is CASISSGDDEQFF.

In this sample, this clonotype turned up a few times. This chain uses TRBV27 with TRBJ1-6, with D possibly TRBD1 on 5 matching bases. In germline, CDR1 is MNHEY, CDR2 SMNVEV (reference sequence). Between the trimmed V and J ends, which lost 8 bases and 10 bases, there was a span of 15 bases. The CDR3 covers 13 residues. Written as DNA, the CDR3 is TGTGCCAGCGGAACGGGGGAGGTGTCACCCCTCCACTTT. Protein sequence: CASGTGEVSPLHF.

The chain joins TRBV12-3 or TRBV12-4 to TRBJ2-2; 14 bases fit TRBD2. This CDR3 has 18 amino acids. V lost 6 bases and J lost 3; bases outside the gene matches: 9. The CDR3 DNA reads TGTGCCAGCAGGGGGGGACTAGCGGGAGAGGCGGACACCGGGGAGCTGTTTTTT. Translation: CASRGGLAGEADTGELFF.

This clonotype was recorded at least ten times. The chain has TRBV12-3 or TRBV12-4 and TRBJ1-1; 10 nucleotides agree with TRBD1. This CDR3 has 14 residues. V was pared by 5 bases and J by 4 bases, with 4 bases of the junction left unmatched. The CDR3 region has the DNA TGTGCCAGCAGTCCCCGGACAGGGGGCACTGAAGCTTTCTTT. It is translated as CASSPRTGGTEAFF.

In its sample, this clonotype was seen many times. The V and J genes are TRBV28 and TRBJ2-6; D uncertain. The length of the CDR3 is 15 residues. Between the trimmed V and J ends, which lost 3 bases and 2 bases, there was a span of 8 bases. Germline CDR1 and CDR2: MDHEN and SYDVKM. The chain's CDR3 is CASSFGQPGANVLTF. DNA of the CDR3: TGTGCCAGCAGTTTTGGGCAGCCTGGGGCCAACGTCCTGACTTTC. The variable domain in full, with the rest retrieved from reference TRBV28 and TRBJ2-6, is DVKVTQSSRYLVKRTGEKVFLECVQDMDHENMFWYRQDPGLGLRLIYFSYDVKMKEKGDIPEGYSVSREKKERFSLILESASTNQTSMYLCASSFGQPGANVLTFGAGSRLTVL.

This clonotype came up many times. Here the CDR3 DNA reads TGTGCCACCAGCAGAGAGGGGATATTGGGGGAGCAGTACTTC. Residues: CATSREGILGEQYF. The chain couples TRBV15 to TRBJ2-7, with no clear D. The V and J ends lost 0 bases and 7 bases respectively, with 13 bases between them. CDR1 is LNHNV, CDR2 YYDKDF, per germline (reference sequence). There are 14 residues in the CDR3.

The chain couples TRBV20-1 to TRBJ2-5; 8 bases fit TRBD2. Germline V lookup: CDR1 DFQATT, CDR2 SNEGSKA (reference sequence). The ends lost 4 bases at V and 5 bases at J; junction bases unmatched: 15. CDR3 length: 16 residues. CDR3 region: CSAIRAGREVWETQYF. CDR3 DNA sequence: TGCAGTGCTATCAGGGCGGGGCGGGAGGTCTGGGAGACCCAGTACTTC.

DNA of the CDR3: TGCAGTGCTAGAGCGCGGGGACTAGCGGTGAAGGAGCAGTTCTTC. Protein: CSARARGLAVKEQFF. The chain employs TRBV20-1 and TRBJ2-1, with 11 nucleotides matching TRBD2. The trim removed 1 base at V and 10 bases at J, leaving 9 bases unmatched. Germline CDR1 DFQATT, CDR2 SNEGSKA (reference sequence). The CDR3 length is 15 residues.

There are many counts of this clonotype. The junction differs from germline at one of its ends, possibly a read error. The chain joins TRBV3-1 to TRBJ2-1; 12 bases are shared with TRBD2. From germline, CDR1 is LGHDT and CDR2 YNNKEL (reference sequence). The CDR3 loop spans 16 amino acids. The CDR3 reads CASSQTSGGYTMSGVF. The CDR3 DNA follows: TGTGCCAGCAGCCAGACTAGCGGGGGATATACAATGAGTGGGGTCTTC.

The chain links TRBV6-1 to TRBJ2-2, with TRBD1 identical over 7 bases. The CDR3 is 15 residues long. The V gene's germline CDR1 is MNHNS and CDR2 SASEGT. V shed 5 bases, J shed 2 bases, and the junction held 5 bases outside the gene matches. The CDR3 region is CASSPGTDNTGELFF. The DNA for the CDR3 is TGTGCCAGCAGTCCAGGGACAGACAACACCGGGGAGCTGTTTTTT.

The CDR3 nucleotides read TGTGCCAGCACCGCGACAGGGGTTAAGGCTTTCTTT. Translating it yields CASTATGVKAFF. The chain combines TRBV28 with TRBJ1-1; TRBD1 aligns across 8 bases. The ends lost 7 bases at V and 11 bases at J; junction bases unmatched: 9. CDR3 length equals 12 residues. From germline, CDR1 is MDHEN and CDR2 SYDVKM. The whole variable domain, filled in from reference TRBV28 and TRBJ1-1, reads DVKVTQSSRYLVKRTGEKVFLECVQDMDHENMFWYRQDPGLGLRLIYFSYDVKMKEKGDIPEGYSVSREKKERFSLILESASTNQTSMYLCASTATGVKAFFGQGTRLTVV.